The TCR beta chain described here comes from a study of spatial heterogeneity in lung cancer. Study as a whole: Across tumor regions, counts of TCR transcripts showed a strong correlation with a T cell module score derived from matched bulk RNA-seq. General observations from the study: The study found that expanded intratumoral alpha and beta TCR counts tracked tumor mutation counts.

Time point of the sample: sample taken at primary tumor resection. Each molecule of TCR cDNA was tagged with one unique molecular identifier. Each CDR3 protein is one row after TCRdb ran MiXCR on the 5' RACE reads. The sample carries 4,500 to 7,000 distinct CDR3 sequences, roughly 5% recorded once. CDR3 size: 14 residues. V lost 2 bases and J lost 7; bases outside the gene matches: 7. By frequency in the sample, this clonotype is medium-sized (0.01 to 0.1%). Its target is not known. A library made for alpha chains picked up this beta chain off target, so its size means little. The sample in question was lung tumor tissue, obtained at surgery. The receptor comes from a male donor with early-stage non-small cell lung cancer. The V gene is TRBV12-3 or TRBV12-4, the J gene TRBJ2-5; TRBD2 agrees at 7 bases. The CDR3 DNA reads as TGTGCCAGCAGTTTACGGGGGGAAGGCGGGACCCAGTACTTC. It translates to CASSLRGEGGTQYF.